In its sample, the clone carrying this T cell receptor (beta chain) was seen a few times. In the original analysis: Reference gene primer amplification gave nucleated cell count estimates. Sequencing was performed with immunoSEQ multiplex PCR; in TCRdb, only in-frame clones are kept and a portion is missing. D and trimming come from the DNA, and the V and J calls and clone size come from that table. The table records tens of thousands of clones, approximately 85% of them present only once. CDR3 size: 18 residues. CDR1 is LGHNA and CDR2 is YSLEER in the germline V gene. V lost 1 base, J lost 1 base, and 4 bases stayed unmatched. The data were taken from a study of blood T cell repertoires in COVID-19. The overall study: There were acute and convalescent COVID-19 samples, and they came from the United States, Italy and Spain. In each case, the material was cDNA or gDNA derived from T cells, B-cell-depleted T cells, or PBMCs.

Sample: peripheral blood. The clonotype was recovered from a human donor in a cohort sampled during active COVID-19. The chain employs TRBV4-3 and TRBJ2-3, with 14 bases fitting TRBD2. The DNA of the CDR3 is TGCGCCAGCAGCCAAGGACTAGCGGGAGGGCCGGGCACAGATACGCAGTATTTT. Its protein is CASSQGLAGGPGTDTQYF.